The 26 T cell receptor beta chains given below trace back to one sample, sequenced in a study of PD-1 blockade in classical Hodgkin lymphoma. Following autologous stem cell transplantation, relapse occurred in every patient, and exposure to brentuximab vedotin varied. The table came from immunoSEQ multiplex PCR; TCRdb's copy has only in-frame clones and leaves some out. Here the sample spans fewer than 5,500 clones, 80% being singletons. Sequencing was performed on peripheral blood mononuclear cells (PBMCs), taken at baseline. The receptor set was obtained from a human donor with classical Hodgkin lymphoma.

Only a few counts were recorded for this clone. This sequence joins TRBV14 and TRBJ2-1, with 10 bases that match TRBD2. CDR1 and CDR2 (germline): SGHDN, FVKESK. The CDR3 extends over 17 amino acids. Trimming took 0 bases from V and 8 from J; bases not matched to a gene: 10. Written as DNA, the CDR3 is TGTGCCAGCAGCCAAGATAGCCCACTAGCGGGAAAAGATGAGCAGTTCTTC. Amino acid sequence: CASSQDSPLAGKDEQFF.

As DNA, the CDR3 is TGTGCCAGCAGCCAAGACTGGACGCCAACCCAACGCACAGATACGCAGTATTTT. Protein product: CASSQDWTPTQRTDTQYF. The chain couples TRBV4-2 to TRBJ2-3, with D unclear. This CDR3 is built from 18 residues. Trimming stripped 0 bases from V and 1 base from J, with 17 bases between. The germline V gene has CDR1 LGHNA and CDR2 YNFKEQ.

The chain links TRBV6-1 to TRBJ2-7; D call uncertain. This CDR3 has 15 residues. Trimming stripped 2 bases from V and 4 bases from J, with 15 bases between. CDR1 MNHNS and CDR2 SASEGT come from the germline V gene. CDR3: CASSEQPHGVYEQYF. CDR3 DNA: TGTGCCAGCAGTGAACAACCCCACGGTGTATACGAGCAGTACTTC.

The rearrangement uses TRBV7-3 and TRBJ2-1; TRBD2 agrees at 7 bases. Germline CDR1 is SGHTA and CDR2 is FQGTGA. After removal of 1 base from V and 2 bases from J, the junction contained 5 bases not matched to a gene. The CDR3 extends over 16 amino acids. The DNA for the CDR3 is TGTGCCAGCAGCTTAAGGGCTAGCGGAACCTACAATGAGCAGTTCTTC. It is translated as CASSLRASGTYNEQFF.

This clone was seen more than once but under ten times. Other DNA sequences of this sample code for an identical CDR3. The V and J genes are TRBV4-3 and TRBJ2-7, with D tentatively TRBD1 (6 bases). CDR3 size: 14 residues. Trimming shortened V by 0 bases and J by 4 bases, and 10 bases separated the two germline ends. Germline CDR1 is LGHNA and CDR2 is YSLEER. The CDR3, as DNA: TGCGCCAGCAGCCAAGAAGGGGGAACGTACGAGCAGTACTTC. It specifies CASSQEGGTYEQYF.

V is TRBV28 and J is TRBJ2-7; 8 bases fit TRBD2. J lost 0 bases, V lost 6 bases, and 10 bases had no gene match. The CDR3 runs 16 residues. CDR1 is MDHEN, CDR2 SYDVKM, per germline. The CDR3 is CASRTTWSGSSYEQYF. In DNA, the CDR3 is TGTGCCAGCAGGACCACGTGGAGCGGGAGCTCCTACGAGCAGTACTTC.

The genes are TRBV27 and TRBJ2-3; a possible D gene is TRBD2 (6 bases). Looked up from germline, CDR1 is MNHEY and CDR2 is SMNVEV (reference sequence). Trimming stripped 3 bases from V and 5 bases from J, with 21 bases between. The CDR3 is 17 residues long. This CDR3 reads CASSFGGSFAFRDTQYF. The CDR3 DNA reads TGTGCCAGCAGTTTCGGAGGGAGTTTCGCCTTTAGAGATACGCAGTATTTT.

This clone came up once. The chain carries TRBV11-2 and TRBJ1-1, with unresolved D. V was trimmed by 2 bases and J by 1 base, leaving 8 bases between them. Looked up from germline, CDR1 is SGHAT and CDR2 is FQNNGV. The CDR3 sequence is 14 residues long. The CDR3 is CASSLLGRNTEAFF. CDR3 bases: TGTGCCAGCAGCTTATTAGGTAGGAACACTGAAGCTTTCTTT.

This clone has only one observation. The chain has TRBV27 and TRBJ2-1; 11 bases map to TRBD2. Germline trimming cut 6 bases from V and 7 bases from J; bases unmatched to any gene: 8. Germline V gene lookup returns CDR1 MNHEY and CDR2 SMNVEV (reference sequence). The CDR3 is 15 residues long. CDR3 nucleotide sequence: TGTGCCAGCAGGAAACTAGCGGGGGCGGGGAATGAGCAGTTCTTC. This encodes CASRKLAGAGNEQFF.

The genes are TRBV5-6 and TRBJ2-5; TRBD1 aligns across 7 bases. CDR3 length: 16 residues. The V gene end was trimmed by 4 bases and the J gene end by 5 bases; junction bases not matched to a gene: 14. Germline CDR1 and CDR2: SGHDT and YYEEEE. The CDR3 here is CASSRRRTGAPETQYF. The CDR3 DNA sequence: TGTGCCAGCAGCCGACGAAGGACAGGAGCCCCTGAGACCCAGTACTTC.

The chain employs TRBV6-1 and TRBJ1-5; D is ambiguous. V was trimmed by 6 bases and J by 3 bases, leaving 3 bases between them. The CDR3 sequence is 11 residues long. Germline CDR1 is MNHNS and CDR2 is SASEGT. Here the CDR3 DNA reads TGTGCCAGCAGCTTCAATCAGCCCCAGCATTTT. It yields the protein CASSFNQPQHF.

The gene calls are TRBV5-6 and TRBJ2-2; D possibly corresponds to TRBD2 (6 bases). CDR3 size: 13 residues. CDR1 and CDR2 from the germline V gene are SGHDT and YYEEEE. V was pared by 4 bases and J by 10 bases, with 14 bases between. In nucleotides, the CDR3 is TGTGCCAGCAGCCCGCGGGACGGCGTGGAGCTGTTTTTT. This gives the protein CASSPRDGVELFF.

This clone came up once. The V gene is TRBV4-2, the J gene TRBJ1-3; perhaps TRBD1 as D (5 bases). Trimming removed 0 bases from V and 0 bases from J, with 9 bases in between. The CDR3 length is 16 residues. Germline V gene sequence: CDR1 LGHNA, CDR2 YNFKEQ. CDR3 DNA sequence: TGTGCCAGCAGCCAAGATGGGGACTACTCTGGAAACACCATATATTTT. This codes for CASSQDGDYSGNTIYF.

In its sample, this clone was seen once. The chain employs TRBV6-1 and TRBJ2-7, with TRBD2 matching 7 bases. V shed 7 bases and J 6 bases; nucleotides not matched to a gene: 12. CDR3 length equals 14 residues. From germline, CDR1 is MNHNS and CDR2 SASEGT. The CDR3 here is CASINLGRGPEQYF. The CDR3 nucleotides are TGTGCCAGCATCAACCTGGGGAGGGGTCCCGAGCAGTACTTC.

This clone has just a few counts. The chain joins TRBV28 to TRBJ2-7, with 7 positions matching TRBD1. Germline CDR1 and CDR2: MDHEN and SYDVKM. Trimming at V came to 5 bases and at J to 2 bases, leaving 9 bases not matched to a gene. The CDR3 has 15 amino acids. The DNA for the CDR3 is TGTGCCAGCAGTCCCTTAAGGACAGGAGCCTACGAGCAGTACTTC. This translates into CASSPLRTGAYEQYF.

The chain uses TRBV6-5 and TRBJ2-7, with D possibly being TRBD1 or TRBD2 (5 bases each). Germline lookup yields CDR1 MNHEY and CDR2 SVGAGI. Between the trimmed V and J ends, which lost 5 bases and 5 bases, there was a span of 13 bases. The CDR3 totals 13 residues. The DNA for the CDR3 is TGTGCCAGCAGTCCCGGGACCCTCCACGAGCAGTACTTC. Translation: CASSPGTLHEQYF.

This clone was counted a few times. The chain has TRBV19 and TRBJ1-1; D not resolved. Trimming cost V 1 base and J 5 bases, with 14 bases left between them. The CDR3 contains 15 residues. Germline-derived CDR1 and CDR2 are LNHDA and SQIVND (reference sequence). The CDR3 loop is CASSIVAGAGTEAFF. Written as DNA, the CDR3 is TGTGCCAGTAGTATAGTAGCGGGCGCGGGGACTGAAGCTTTCTTT. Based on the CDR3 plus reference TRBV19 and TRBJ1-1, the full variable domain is DGGITQSPKYLFRKEGQNVTLSCEQNLNHDAMYWYRQDPGQGLRLIYYSQIVNDFQKGDIAEGYSVSREKKESFPLTVTSAQKNPTAFYLCASSIVAGAGTEAFFGQGTRLTVV.

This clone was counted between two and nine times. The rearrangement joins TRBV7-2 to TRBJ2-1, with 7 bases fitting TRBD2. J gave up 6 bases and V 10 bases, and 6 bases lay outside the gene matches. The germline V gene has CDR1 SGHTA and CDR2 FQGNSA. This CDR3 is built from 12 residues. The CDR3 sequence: CATGEGTNEQFF. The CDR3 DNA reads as TGTGCCACCGGGGAGGGCACCAATGAGCAGTTCTTC.

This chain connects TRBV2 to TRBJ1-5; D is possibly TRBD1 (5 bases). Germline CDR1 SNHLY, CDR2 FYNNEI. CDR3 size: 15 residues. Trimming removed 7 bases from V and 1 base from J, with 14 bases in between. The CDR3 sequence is CASKLRDGSNQPQHF. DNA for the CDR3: TGTGCCAGCAAACTAAGGGACGGGAGCAATCAGCCCCAGCATTTT. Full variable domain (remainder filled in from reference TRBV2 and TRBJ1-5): EPEVTQTPSHQVTQMGQEVILRCVPISNHLYFYWYRQILGQKVEFLVSFYNNEISEKSEIFDDQFSVERPDGSNFTLKIRSTKLEDSAMYFCASKLRDGSNQPQHFGDGTRLSIL.

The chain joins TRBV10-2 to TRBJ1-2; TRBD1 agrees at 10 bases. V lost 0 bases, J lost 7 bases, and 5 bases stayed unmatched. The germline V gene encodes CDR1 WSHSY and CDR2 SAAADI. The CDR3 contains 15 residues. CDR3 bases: TGCGCCAGCAGTGAGTCTAGACAGGGGGCGCGTGGCTACACCTTC. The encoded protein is CASSESRQGARGYTF.

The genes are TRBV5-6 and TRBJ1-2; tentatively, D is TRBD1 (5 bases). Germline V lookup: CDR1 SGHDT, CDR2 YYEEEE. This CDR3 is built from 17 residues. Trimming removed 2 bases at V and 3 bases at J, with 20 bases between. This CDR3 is CASSLGHLTHVHYGYTF. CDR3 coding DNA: TGTGCCAGCAGCTTAGGACATCTCACCCACGTTCACTATGGCTACACCTTC. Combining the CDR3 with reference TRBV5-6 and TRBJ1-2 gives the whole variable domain DAGVTQSPTHLIKTRGQQVTLRCSPKSGHDTVSWYQQALGQGPQFIFQYYEEEERQRGNFPDRFSGHQFPNYSSELNVNALLLGDSALYLCASSLGHLTHVHYGYTFGSGTRLTVV.

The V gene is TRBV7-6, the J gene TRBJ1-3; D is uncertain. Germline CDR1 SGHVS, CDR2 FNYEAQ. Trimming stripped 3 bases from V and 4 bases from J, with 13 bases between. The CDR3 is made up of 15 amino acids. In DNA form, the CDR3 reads TGTGCCAGCAGCTTGTCCTCCGGGTCGGGAAACACCATATATTTT. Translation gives CASSLSSGSGNTIYF.

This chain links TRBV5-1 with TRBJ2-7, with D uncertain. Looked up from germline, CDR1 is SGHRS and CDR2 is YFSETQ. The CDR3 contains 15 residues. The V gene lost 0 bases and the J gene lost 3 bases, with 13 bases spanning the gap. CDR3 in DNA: TGCGCCAGCAGCTTGGAGGTGAATTCAGTCTACGAGCAGTACTTC. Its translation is CASSLEVNSVYEQYF.

The CDR3: CASSPYVNTEAFF. The CDR3 nucleotides read TGTGCCAGCAGCCCCTATGTGAACACTGAAGCTTTCTTT. This chain joins TRBV28 and TRBJ1-1; D remains ambiguous. From germline, CDR1 is MDHEN and CDR2 SYDVKM. The CDR3 spans 13 residues. Trimming stripped 6 bases from V and 0 bases from J, with 8 bases between.

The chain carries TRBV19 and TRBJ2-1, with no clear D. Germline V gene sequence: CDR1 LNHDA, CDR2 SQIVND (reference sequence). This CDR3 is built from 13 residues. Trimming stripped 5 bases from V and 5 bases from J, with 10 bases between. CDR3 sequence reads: CASSADINNEQFF. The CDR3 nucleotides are TGTGCCAGTAGTGCCGACATTAACAATGAGCAGTTCTTC.

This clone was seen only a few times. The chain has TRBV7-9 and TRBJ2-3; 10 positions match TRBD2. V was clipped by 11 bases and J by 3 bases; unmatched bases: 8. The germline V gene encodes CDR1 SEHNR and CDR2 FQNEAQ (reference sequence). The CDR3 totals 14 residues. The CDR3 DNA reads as TGTGCCGGGGAAGCGGGGGGGCCAACAGATACGCAGTATTTT. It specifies CAGEAGGPTDTQYF.